This T cell receptor beta chain was sequenced during a study of T-cell reconstitution after alpha-beta-depleted transplantation in children. Study-level findings and limits: Newly produced T cells mostly accounted for T-cell counts and diversity one year post-transplant. Reported findings indicate that, about two months after transplant, alpha-beta T cells came from several hundred expanded clones, which were derived from non-depleted graft cells.

Construction of the TCRbeta library involved unique molecular identifiers. TCRdb itself ran the PCR reads through MiXCR, one entry per CDR3 protein. Counted here are 240,000 or so distinct CDR3 sequences, less than 9% occurring once; the ten biggest clones make up nearly 6.5%. Many counts were recorded for this clonotype. The antigen remains undetermined. Here the sequenced sample was PBMCs, mostly from graft donor cells, taken 180 days after TCRalphabeta/CD19-depleted stem cell transplant. The receptor's source is a male patient younger than 18 who had a stem cell transplant for acute lymphoblastic leukemia, so the T cells may come from the graft donor.

The CDR3 coding sequence is TGTGCCAGCAGCCAATGGGAGGGCGAAGGAAACACCATATATTTT. This codes for CASSQWEGEGNTIYF. The rearrangement joins TRBV4-2 to TRBJ1-3; D not certain. The CDR3 has 15 residues. CDR1 is LGHNA and CDR2 is YNFKEQ in the germline V gene. The V gene lost 2 bases and the J gene lost 4 bases, with 12 bases spanning the gap.